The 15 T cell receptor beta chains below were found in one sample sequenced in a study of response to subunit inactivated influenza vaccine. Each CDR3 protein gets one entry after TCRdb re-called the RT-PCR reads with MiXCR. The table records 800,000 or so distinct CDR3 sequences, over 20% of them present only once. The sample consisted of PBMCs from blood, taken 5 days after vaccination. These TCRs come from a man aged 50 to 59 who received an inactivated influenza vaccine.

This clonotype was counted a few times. Here the CDR3 reads CASSLARAGESYEQYF. The CDR3 nucleotides are TGTGCCAGCAGCTTGGCTAGGGCAGGGGAGTCCTACGAGCAGTACTTC. The chain couples TRBV5-6 to TRBJ2-7, with TRBD1 as a possible D gene (6 bases). Germline-derived CDR1 and CDR2 are SGHDT and YYEEEE. Trimming stripped 0 bases from V and 1 base from J, with 14 bases between. The CDR3 covers 16 residues. Full variable domain (remainder filled in from reference TRBV5-6 and TRBJ2-7): DAGVTQSPTHLIKTRGQQVTLRCSPKSGHDTVSWYQQALGQGPQFIFQYYEEEERQRGNFPDRFSGHQFPNYSSELNVNALLLGDSALYLCASSLARAGESYEQYFGPGTRLTVT.

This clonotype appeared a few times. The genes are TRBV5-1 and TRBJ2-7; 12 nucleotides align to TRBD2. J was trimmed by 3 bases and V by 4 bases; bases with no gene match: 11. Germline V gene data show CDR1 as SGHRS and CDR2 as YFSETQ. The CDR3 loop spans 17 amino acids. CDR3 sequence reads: CASSTKTSGRVFYEQYF. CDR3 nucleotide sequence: TGCGCCAGCAGCACCAAGACTAGCGGGAGAGTCTTCTACGAGCAGTACTTC.

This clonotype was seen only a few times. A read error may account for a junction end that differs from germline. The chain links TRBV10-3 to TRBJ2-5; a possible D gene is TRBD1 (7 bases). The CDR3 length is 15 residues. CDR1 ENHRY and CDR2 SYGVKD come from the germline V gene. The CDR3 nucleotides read TGTGCCATCAGGGAGTCGGGGGACAGTAAAGAGACCCAGTACTTC. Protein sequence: CAIRESGDSKETQYF.

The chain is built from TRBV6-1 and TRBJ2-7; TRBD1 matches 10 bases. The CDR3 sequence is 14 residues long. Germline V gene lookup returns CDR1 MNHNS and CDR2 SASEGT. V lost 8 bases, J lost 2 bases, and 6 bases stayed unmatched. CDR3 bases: TGTGCCAGCTCAGCCGGACAGGGGGCCTACGAGCAGTACTTC. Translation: CASSAGQGAYEQYF.

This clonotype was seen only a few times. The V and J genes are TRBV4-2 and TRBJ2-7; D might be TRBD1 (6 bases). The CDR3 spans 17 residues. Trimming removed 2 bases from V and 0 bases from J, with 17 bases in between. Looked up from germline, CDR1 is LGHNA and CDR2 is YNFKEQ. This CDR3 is CASSQRSQGSSSYEQYF. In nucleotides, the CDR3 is TGTGCCAGCAGCCAACGGTCACAGGGCTCGAGCTCCTACGAGCAGTACTTC.

The CDR3 protein is CASSVDPDTYEQYF. In DNA form, the CDR3 reads TGTGCCAGCAGCGTAGATCCGGATACCTACGAGCAGTACTTC. The rearrangement links TRBV9 to TRBJ2-7; D is unresolved. This CDR3 contains 14 residues. Deletions cut 0 bases from V and 2 bases from J, with 9 bases between. Germline assignment: CDR1 SGDLS and CDR2 YYNGEE.

The CDR3 loop is CASSKTDRGRNTEAFF. CDR3 in DNA: TGTGCCAGCAGCAAAACGGACAGGGGGAGGAACACTGAAGCTTTCTTT. The J gene is TRBJ1-1, the V gene TRBV2; 10 nucleotides agree with TRBD1. The germline V gene encodes CDR1 SNHLY and CDR2 FYNNEI. This CDR3 comprises 16 residues. The J segment lost 1 base and the V segment lost 6 bases, leaving 8 bases of the junction unmatched.

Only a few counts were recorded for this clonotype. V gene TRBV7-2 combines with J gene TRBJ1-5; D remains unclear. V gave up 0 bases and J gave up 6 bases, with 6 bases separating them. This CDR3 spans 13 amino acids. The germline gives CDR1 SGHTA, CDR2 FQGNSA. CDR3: CASSLAFSQPQHF. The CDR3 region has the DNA TGTGCCAGCAGCTTAGCGTTCTCTCAGCCCCAGCATTTT.

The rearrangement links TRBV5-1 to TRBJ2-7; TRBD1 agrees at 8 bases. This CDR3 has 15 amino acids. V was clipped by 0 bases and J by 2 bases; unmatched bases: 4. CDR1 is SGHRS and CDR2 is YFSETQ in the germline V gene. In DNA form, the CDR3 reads TGCGCCAGCAGCTTGGGACAGGGACAGGCCTACGAGCAGTACTTC. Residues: CASSLGQGQAYEQYF.

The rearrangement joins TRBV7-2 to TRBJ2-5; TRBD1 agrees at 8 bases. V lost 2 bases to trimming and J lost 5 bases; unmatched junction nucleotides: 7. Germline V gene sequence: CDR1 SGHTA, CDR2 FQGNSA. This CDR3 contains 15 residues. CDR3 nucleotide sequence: TGTGCCAGCAGCTTATTTACAGGGGGTGGGGAGACCCAGTACTTC. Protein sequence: CASSLFTGGGETQYF.

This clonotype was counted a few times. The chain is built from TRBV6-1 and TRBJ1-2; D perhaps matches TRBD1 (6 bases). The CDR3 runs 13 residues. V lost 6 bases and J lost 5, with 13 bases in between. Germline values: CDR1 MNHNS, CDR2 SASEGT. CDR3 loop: CASSRTTGYGYTF. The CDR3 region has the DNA TGTGCCAGCAGCCGTACTACAGGGTATGGCTACACCTTC.

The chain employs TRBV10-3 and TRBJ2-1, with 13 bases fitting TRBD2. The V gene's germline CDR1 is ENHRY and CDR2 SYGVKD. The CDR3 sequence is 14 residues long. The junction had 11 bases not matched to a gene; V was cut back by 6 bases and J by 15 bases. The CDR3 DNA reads TGTGCCATCAGGGATGGACTAGCGGGAGAGCCCACGTTCTTC. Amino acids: CAIRDGLAGEPTFF.

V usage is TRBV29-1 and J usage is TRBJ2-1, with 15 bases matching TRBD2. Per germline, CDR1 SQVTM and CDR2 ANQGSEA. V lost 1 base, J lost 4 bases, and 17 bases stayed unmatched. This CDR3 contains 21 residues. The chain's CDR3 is CSVEGPSGLAGGMGLYNEQFF. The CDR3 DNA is TGCAGCGTTGAAGGACCATCGGGACTAGCGGGAGGAATGGGTCTTTACAATGAGCAGTTCTTC.

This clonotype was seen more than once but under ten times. This CDR3 reads CSVRGGRGGEQYF. CDR3 nucleotides: TGCAGTGTACGAGGCGGGAGGGGAGGCGAGCAGTACTTC. The chain has TRBV20-1 and TRBJ2-7; 9 bases are a match to TRBD2. The CDR3 loop spans 13 amino acids. CDR1 and CDR2 from the germline V gene are DFQATT and SNEGSKA (reference sequence). The trim removed 7 bases at V and 6 bases at J, leaving 10 bases unmatched.

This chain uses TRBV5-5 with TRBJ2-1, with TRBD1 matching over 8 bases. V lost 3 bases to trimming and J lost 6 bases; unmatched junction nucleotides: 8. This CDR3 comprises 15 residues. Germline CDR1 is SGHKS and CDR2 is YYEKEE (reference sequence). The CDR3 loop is CASSSQGQGANEQFF. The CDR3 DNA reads TGTGCCAGCAGCTCGCAAGGACAGGGCGCCAATGAGCAGTTCTTC.